This T cell receptor (beta chain) is drawn from a study of beta chain features in type 1 diabetes. Findings and caveats of the study: All four CD4+ subsets of Type 1 diabetes patients contained TCRB CDR3s that were moderately but significantly shorter.

This clone has more than one count but fewer than ten. The antigen remains undetermined. One heparinised blood draw, averaging roughly 120 mL, came from each donor. Reverse transcribing all isolated RNA meant expressed TCRB transcripts were sequenced. Sequenced naive, central memory and regulatory T cell samples produced an average of around 3.9 million reads. TCRdb's copy holds only in-frame clones and misses some; the assay was immunoSEQ multiplex PCR. The table lists about 250,000 clones, approximately 11% of them singletons. This CDR3 has 13 amino acids. Germline-derived CDR1 and CDR2 are SGHRS and YFSETQ. Trimming removed 6 bases at V and 5 bases at J, with 14 bases between.

The material sequenced was naive CD4+ T cells from blood. This sequence was found in a young man with type 1 diabetes. The chain joins TRBV5-1 to TRBJ2-5, with a tentative D call TRBD1 (5 bases). For the CDR3, the DNA is TGCGCCAGCAAGACGGTAGGGGTCGAGACCCAGTACTTC. Encoded protein: CASKTVGVETQYF.